This T cell receptor (beta chain) was captured by sequencing in a study of blood T cell repertoires in COVID-19. Whole-study context: The study drew acute and convalescent COVID-19 samples from the United States, Italy and Spain.

Produced via immunoSEQ multiplex PCR; TCRdb's table is partial and in-frame only. The sample lists about 200,000 clones; 82% were seen once. Germline values: CDR1 WNHNN, CDR2 SYGVQD (reference sequence). Deletions cut 4 bases from V and 1 base from J, with 5 bases between. CDR3 length equals 12 residues. The sample consisted of peripheral blood. This TCR was sampled from a woman aged 40 to 50 with acute or convalescent COVID-19. The chain employs TRBV10-1 and TRBJ2-7; the D is unclear. The CDR3 spells CASSVQSYEQYF. CDR3 DNA: TGCGCCAGCAGTGTCCAGTCCTACGAGCAGTACTTC.